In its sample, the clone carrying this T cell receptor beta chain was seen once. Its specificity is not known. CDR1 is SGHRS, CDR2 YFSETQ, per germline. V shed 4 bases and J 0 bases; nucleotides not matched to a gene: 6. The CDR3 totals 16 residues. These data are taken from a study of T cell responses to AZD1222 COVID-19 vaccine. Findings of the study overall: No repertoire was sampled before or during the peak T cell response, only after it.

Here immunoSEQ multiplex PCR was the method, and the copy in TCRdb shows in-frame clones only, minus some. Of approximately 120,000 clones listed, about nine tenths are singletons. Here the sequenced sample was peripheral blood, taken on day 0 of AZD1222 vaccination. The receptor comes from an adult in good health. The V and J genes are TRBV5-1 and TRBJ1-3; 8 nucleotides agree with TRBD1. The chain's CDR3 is CASSQQGVYSGNTIYF. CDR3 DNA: TGCGCCAGCAGCCAACAGGGGGTCTACTCTGGAAACACCATATATTTT. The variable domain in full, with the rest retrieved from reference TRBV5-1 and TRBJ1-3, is KAGVTQTPRYLIKTRGQQVTLSCSPISGHRSVSWYQQTPGQGLQFLFEYFSETQRNKGNFPGRFSGRQFSNSRSEMNVSTLELGDSALYLCASSQQGVYSGNTIYFGEGSWLTVV.